Listed here are 28 T cell receptor beta chains from one sample, sequenced in a study of T cell repertoires in cytomegalovirus infection. TCRdb re-called the reads with MiXCR, one entry per CDR3 protein. The sample shows 300,000 to 400,000 distinct CDR3 sequences, 20% to 25% of them seen only once. The antigens of these receptors remain unknown. The specimen was cultured PBMCs, collected from culture after CMV antigen stimulation. The receptors shown here come from a human donor in good health (CMV status not recorded). Some clones in this sample may be carry-over from other donors' samples.

In this sample, this clonotype turned up a few times. The V and J genes are TRBV7-2 and TRBJ1-2, with D uncertain. CDR1 is SGHTA and CDR2 is FQGNSA in the germline V gene. The germline V and J ends were trimmed by 5 bases and 6 bases, with 10 bases remaining between them. The CDR3 contains 12 residues. This CDR3 is CASSLNRDGYTF. The DNA for the CDR3 is TGTGCCAGCAGCCTCAACCGGGATGGCTACACCTTC.

J is TRBJ1-1 and V is TRBV5-1; 8 nucleotides agree with TRBD1. Germline values: CDR1 SGHRS, CDR2 YFSETQ. CDR3 length equals 13 residues. Trimming took 4 bases from V and 11 from J; bases not matched to a gene: 10. The CDR3 DNA sequence: TGCGCCAGCAGCCAGGGGGCGGCAGAATTTGCTTTCTTT. Amino acids: CASSQGAAEFAFF.

The rearrangement uses TRBV7-9 and TRBJ2-2, with 9 positions matching TRBD2. The germline CDR1 and CDR2 sequences are SEHNR and FQNEAQ (reference sequence). The CDR3 runs 17 residues. J was trimmed by 4 bases and V by 0 bases; bases with no gene match: 6. CDR3 amino acids: CASSLAGLAGLTGELFF. The CDR3 DNA reads TGTGCCAGCAGCTTAGCGGGTCTAGCGGGACTCACCGGGGAGCTGTTTTTT.

The chain's CDR3 is CASSLDLILAGGGTGELFF. Written as DNA, the CDR3 is TGTGCCAGCAGCTTAGATCTGATACTAGCGGGAGGCGGCACCGGGGAGCTGTTTTTT. V is TRBV11-3 and J is TRBJ2-2; 12 nucleotides match TRBD2. Germline trimming cut 0 bases from V and 4 bases from J; bases unmatched to any gene: 9. The germline V gene has CDR1 SGHNT and CDR2 YENEEA. This CDR3 comprises 19 residues.

This chain links TRBV7-8 with TRBJ2-1, with 8 bases aligning to TRBD2. Trimming at V came to 6 bases and at J to 5 bases, leaving 12 bases not matched to a gene. This CDR3 spans 16 amino acids. Germline V gene lookup returns CDR1 SGHVS and CDR2 FQNEAQ. The CDR3 loop is CASRPPGLESNNEQFF. CDR3 sequence (DNA): TGTGCCAGCAGACCGCCGGGACTAGAGTCGAACAATGAGCAGTTCTTC.

The genes are TRBV7-2 and TRBJ2-7, with a tentative D call TRBD2 (6 bases). Per the germline V gene, CDR1 is SGHTA and CDR2 is FQGNSA. The CDR3 totals 13 residues. The V end was cut by 5 bases, the J end by 12 bases, with 20 bases between. CDR3 nucleotide sequence: TGTGCCAGCAGCGAAACGGGCGGGGCGAGGCGGTACGTC. Its protein product is CASSETGGARRYV.

This clonotype occurred many times. In nucleotides, the CDR3 is TGTGCCAGCGTGGTGGCGGGATCTATATACAATGAGCAGTTCTTC. Amino acids: CASVVAGSIYNEQFF. The chain couples TRBV7-9 to TRBJ2-1, with a tentative D call TRBD2 (6 bases). Germline CDR1 SEHNR, CDR2 FQNEAQ (reference sequence). The CDR3 runs to 15 residues. The V end lost 8 bases, the J end lost 4 bases, and 18 bases lay between the germline ends.

This chain uses TRBV28 with TRBJ1-4; D call uncertain. V was cut by 2 bases and J by 2 bases, with 12 bases left in between. Germline V gene data show CDR1 as MDHEN and CDR2 as SYDVKM. The CDR3 spans 16 residues. The CDR3 DNA follows: TGTGCCAGCAGTTTAATGGGGTTTGGGACTAATGAAAAACTGTTTTTT. Amino acid sequence: CASSLMGFGTNEKLFF.

The table lists this clonotype with many counts. The chain uses TRBV7-2 and TRBJ2-1, with TRBD2 identical over 7 bases. The CDR3 loop spans 14 amino acids. Germline values: CDR1 SGHTA, CDR2 FQGNSA. J lost 9 bases, V lost 5 bases, and 10 bases had no gene match. The CDR3 loop is CASSPRRENLEQFF. The CDR3 region has the DNA TGTGCCAGCAGCCCACGGCGGGAGAACCTTGAGCAGTTCTTC.

There are many counts of this clonotype. This chain links TRBV27 with TRBJ2-1; 9 nucleotides agree with TRBD2. Germline CDR1 reads MNHEY; CDR2 reads SMNVEV (reference sequence). The CDR3 has 15 residues. After removal of 6 bases from V and 4 bases from J, the junction contained 7 bases not matched to a gene. DNA for the CDR3: TGTGCCAGCAGCCCCGGGACTAGCTCTTACAATGAGCAGTTCTTC. It encodes CASSPGTSSYNEQFF.

This clonotype has ten or more counts. The chain combines TRBV7-2 with TRBJ2-7, with 8 positions matching TRBD2. The CDR3 is 18 residues long. Germline V gene data show CDR1 as SGHTA and CDR2 as FQGNSA. Losses at the gene ends were 2 bases for V and 2 bases for J; bases not matched to a gene: 14. CDR3 coding DNA: TGTGCCAGCAGCTTATCCGCGAGCGGGGGAGGCTCTCCCTACGAGCAGTACTTC. Translation: CASSLSASGGGSPYEQYF.

CDR3 in amino acids: CSVRGQVLTGELFF. The CDR3 DNA sequence: TGCAGCGTTAGGGGACAGGTCCTCACCGGGGAGCTGTTTTTT. V usage is TRBV29-1 and J usage is TRBJ2-2; 8 bases map to TRBD1. The trim removed 5 bases at V and 4 bases at J, leaving 6 bases unmatched. In germline, CDR1 is SQVTM, CDR2 ANQGSEA. The CDR3 has 14 amino acids.

The V and J genes are TRBV10-3 and TRBJ2-1; TRBD2 might be the D (5 bases). Germline V CDR1 and CDR2: ENHRY, SYGVKD. The CDR3 totals 13 residues. Deletions cut 7 bases from V and 7 bases from J, with 14 bases between. The CDR3 sequence: CAINEEAENEQFF. Written as DNA, the CDR3 is TGTGCCATCAACGAGGAGGCCGAGAATGAGCAGTTCTTC.

This clonotype was seen a few times. The rearrangement joins TRBV6-2 or TRBV6-3 to TRBJ1-5; 9 nucleotides align to TRBD1. The CDR3 extends over 17 amino acids. With 4 bases clipped from V and 6 bases from J, the junction kept 13 bases outside the gene matches. The germline V gene encodes CDR1 MNHEY and CDR2 SVGEGT. CDR3 sequence (DNA): TGTGCCAGCAGTTTACCGGGACAGGGTAACTTCGGTCAGCCCCAGCATTTT. Amino acids: CASSLPGQGNFGQPQHF.

This clonotype was seen ten or more times. The rearrangement links TRBV6-1 to TRBJ2-1; perhaps TRBD1 as D (6 bases). V was pared by 11 bases and J by 7 bases, with 21 bases between. The V gene's germline CDR1 is MNHNS and CDR2 SASEGT. This CDR3 has 14 amino acids. The CDR3: CAPETGHAVNEQFF. In DNA form, the CDR3 reads TGTGCCCCCGAGACAGGACATGCGGTAAATGAGCAGTTCTTC.

This clonotype was recorded at least ten times. The genes are TRBV7-2 and TRBJ2-3; TRBD2 might be the D (5 bases). The CDR3 extends over 13 amino acids. Germline CDR1 reads SGHTA; CDR2 reads FQGNSA. Trimming shortened V by 5 bases and J by 2 bases, and 8 bases separated the two germline ends. The CDR3 reads CASSPGDTDTQYF. CDR3 coding DNA: TGTGCCAGCAGCCCCGGGGACACAGATACGCAGTATTTT.

In its sample, this clonotype was seen a few times. This chain joins TRBV18 and TRBJ2-1; D unresolved. CDR3 length: 16 residues. V was shortened by 2 bases and J by 6 bases, with 17 bases between the two germline ends. Germline V gives CDR1 KGHSH, CDR2 LQKENI. The CDR3 DNA is TGTGCCAGCTCACCAGGCTACTCACGACCATCCAATGAGCAGTTCTTC. Translating gives CASSPGYSRPSNEQFF.

This clonotype has at least ten counts. The CDR3 DNA reads as TGTGCCAGCAGCTTGGGACAGCTGGGCAATCAGCCCCAGCATTTT. As protein: CASSLGQLGNQPQHF. The V gene is TRBV7-9, the J gene TRBJ1-5; 7 nucleotides agree with TRBD1. CDR3 length: 15 residues. The V and J ends lost 3 bases and 2 bases, in that order; junction bases with no gene match: 4. Germline V gene lookup returns CDR1 SEHNR and CDR2 FQNEAQ (reference sequence).

This clonotype has only a few counts. The V gene is TRBV6-1, the J gene TRBJ1-3, with D possibly TRBD1 on 6 matching bases. V shed 2 bases and J shed 1 base, with 15 bases lying between them. Germline-derived CDR1 and CDR2 are MNHNS and SASEGT. The CDR3 has 17 amino acids. The CDR3 reads CASSELGQTSSGNTIYF. CDR3 nucleotides: TGTGCCAGCAGTGAATTAGGACAGACATCTTCTGGAAACACCATATATTTT.

This clonotype has only a few counts. V and J are TRBV12-5 and TRBJ2-3, with a tentative D call TRBD2 (6 bases). Trimming cost V 4 bases and J 4 bases, with 21 bases left between them. The CDR3 has 17 amino acids. Looked up from germline, CDR1 is LGHNT and CDR2 is FRNRAP. CDR3 amino acids: CASGWGDSRTGSDTQYF. The CDR3 nucleotides are TGTGCTAGTGGTTGGGGGGATTCCCGGACGGGGTCAGATACGCAGTATTTT. Supplemented by reference TRBV12-5 and TRBJ2-3, the full variable domain reads DARVTQTPRHKVTEMGQEVTMRCQPILGHNTVFWYRQTMMQGLELLAYFRNRAPLDDSGMPKDRFSAEMPDATLATLKIQPSEPRDSAVYFCASGWGDSRTGSDTQYFGPGTRLTVL.

This chain connects TRBV20-1 to TRBJ1-2, with D unresolved. Per the germline V gene, CDR1 is DFQATT and CDR2 is SNEGSKA (reference sequence). This CDR3 comprises 13 residues. V lost 2 bases and J lost 0, with 7 bases in between. In DNA, the CDR3 is TGCAGTGCTAGATCCGGGACTAACTATGGCTACACCTTC. This translates into CSARSGTNYGYTF.

The CDR3 DNA reads TGTGCCAGCAGGCCGGGACAGGGGGGCGAGCAGTACGTC. This sequence encodes CASRPGQGGEQYV. The gene calls are TRBV6-1 and TRBJ2-7; 11 nucleotides align to TRBD1. Per the germline V gene, CDR1 is MNHNS and CDR2 is SASEGT. The CDR3 sequence is 13 residues long. The V segment lost 6 bases and the J segment 6 bases; nucleotides outside the gene matches: 4.

The gene calls are TRBV7-4 and TRBJ2-3; 14 positions agree with TRBD2. The CDR3 runs to 17 residues. The junction had 7 bases not matched to a gene; V was cut back by 5 bases and J by 3 bases. CDR1 SGHVT and CDR2 SQSDAQ come from the germline V gene. The CDR3 DNA sequence: TGTGCCAGCAGCCTAGGGGGACTAGCGGGAGTGACAGATACGCAGTATTTT. It is translated as CASSLGGLAGVTDTQYF.

With respect to this clonotype: A read error may be the cause here, since a much bigger clone is one base away. The chain uses TRBV7-2 and TRBJ1-5, with a weak D call TRBD1 (5 bases). Germline assignment: CDR1 SGHTA and CDR2 FQGNSA. CDR3 size: 12 residues. The CDR3 nucleotides are TGTGCCTGCAGCTCCGGGGGTCAGCCCCAGCATTTT. Protein: CACSSGGQPQHF.

A remark on this clonotype: A junction end diverges from the germline sequence, so it may reflect a read error. The V gene is TRBV4-1, the J gene TRBJ1-1; the D is unclear. Per the germline V gene, CDR1 is MGHRA and CDR2 is YSYEKL. The CDR3 is 16 amino acids. The CDR3 loop reads CASSQDGPALNTGAFF. CDR3 nucleotides: TGCGCCAGCAGCCAAGATGGACCGGCACTGAACACTGGAGCTTTCTTT.

In the case of this clonotype: With a much larger clone just one base away, this may be a read error. V and J are TRBV7-8 and TRBJ2-3, with a weak D call TRBD2 (5 bases). CDR3 length: 15 amino acids. The germline gives CDR1 SGHVS, CDR2 FQNEAQ. With 5 bases removed from V and 3 bases from J, the gap between germline ends came to 15 bases. This CDR3 is CASSPRRVGTDTQYF. CDR3 in DNA: TGTGCCAGCAGCCCCCGGCGGGTCGGGACAGATACGCAGTATTTT. The whole variable domain, filled in from reference TRBV7-8 and TRBJ2-3, reads GAGVSQSPRYKVAKRGQDVALRCDPISGHVSLFWYQQALGQGPEFLTYFQNEAQLDKSGLPSDRFFAERPEGSVSTLKIQRTQQEDSAVYLCASSPRRVGTDTQYFGPGTRLTVL.

This chain uses TRBV4-1 with TRBJ1-1; 9 nucleotides agree with TRBD1. CDR1 and CDR2 from the germline V gene are MGHRA and YSYEKL. The CDR3 extends over 18 amino acids. V lost 5 bases to trimming and J lost 0 bases; unmatched junction nucleotides: 13. This CDR3 is CASSKGQGLEGMNTEAFF. The CDR3 bases are TGCGCCAGCAGCAAAGGACAGGGGCTGGAGGGGATGAACACTGAAGCTTTCTTT.

At least ten counts were recorded for this clonotype. This chain uses TRBV7-2 with TRBJ2-2; D possibly corresponds to TRBD2 (5 bases). This CDR3 is 15 amino acids long. The ends were cut back, 2 bases at V and 0 bases at J, with 7 bases in the middle. Germline-derived CDR1 and CDR2 are SGHTA and FQGNSA. The DNA for the CDR3 is TGTGCCAGCAGCTTACGGACTTCGAACACCGGGGAGCTGTTTTTT. As protein: CASSLRTSNTGELFF.